This T cell receptor (beta chain) was captured by sequencing in a study of neurological immune-mediated disorders. Regarding the study as a whole: None of the CDR3 amino acid sequences of expanded clones were shared across subjects, and this suggested private repertoires in all groups.

The ends were cut back, 6 bases at V and 5 bases at J, with 11 bases in the middle. This CDR3 contains 11 residues. Germline lookup yields CDR1 SQVTM and CDR2 ANQGSEA. This clonotype was counted ten times or more. Its antigen is not known. The cDNA was generated by 5'RACE with 10-nucleotide random UMIs. Each CDR3 protein gets one entry after TCRdb re-called the 5' RACE reads with MiXCR. The sample holds 100,000 or so distinct CDR3 sequences; 13% are singletons and the top ten take approximately 4.5%. The time point was: longitudinal time-point 2. 2 million unsorted PBMCs were stored in RNAlater at -80 °C before RNA extraction.

The clonotype originates from a female donor with HTLV-1-associated myelopathy (HAM/TSP). The gene calls are TRBV29-1 and TRBJ2-7; perhaps D is TRBD1 or TRBD2 (5 bases each). The sequenced material came from PBMCs. CDR3 sequence: CSVKRGDEQYF. The CDR3 nucleotides are TGCAGCGTCAAAAGAGGGGACGAGCAGTACTTC.